This TCR beta chain is from a study of metastatic and nonmetastatic thyroid tumors. Study overall: Repertoires of blood and of tissue (tumor or nodule) from malignant and benign thyroid patients were compared.

Not a single patient had been given any form of treatment at any point before undergoing thyroid surgery. CDR1 is MNHNS, CDR2 SASEGT, per germline. Deletions cut 8 bases from V and 3 bases from J, with 8 bases between. The CDR3 loop spans 11 amino acids. With respect to this clone: Its cognate antigen is unknown.

As processed by the authors: Differences in CDR3 between clinicopathological groups were drawn on to build a classifier intended to discriminate distant-metastatic papillary thyroid cancer patients. Using MiXCR, TCRdb re-called clones from the PCR reads. Here the V and J calls rest on TCRdb's processing, not on the authors' analysis. The sample carries about 50,000 clones, about 4% recorded once. Findings of the study overall: As reported, TCR beta diversity in blood and tumor was significantly higher in malignant thyroid tumors than in benign nodules.

The receptor comes from a female donor with papillary thyroid cancer or a benign thyroid nodule (not recorded which). Some clones in this sample may be carry-over from other donors' samples. The genes are TRBV6-1 and TRBJ2-7, with D hard to call. Sequenced input: blood. The CDR3 DNA sequence: TGTGCCAGCTCGCGGCTCTACGAGCAGTACTTC. This gives the protein CASSRLYEQYF.